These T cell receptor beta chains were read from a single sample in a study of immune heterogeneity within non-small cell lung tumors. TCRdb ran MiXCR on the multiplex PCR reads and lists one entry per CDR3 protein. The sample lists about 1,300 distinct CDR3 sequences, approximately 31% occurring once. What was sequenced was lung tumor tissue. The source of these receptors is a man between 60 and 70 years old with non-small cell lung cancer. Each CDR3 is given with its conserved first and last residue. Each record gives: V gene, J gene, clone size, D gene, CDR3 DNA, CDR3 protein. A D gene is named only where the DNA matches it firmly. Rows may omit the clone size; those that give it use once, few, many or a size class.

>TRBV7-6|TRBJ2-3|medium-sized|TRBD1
TGTGCCAGCAGCTTAGGGCCGACAGGGAGCACAGATACGCAGTATTTT
CASSLGPTGSTDTQYF
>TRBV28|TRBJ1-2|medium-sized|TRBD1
TGTGCCAGCAGTCATGGACAGGGAACTGGCTACACCTTC
CASSHGQGTGYTF
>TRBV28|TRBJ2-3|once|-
TGTGCCAGCAGTTTCTCGGTAGTCAGCACAGATACGCAGTATTTT
CASSFSVVSTDTQYF
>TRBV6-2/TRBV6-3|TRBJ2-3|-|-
TGTGCCATCAGTTATGGTAGCCAGCCTTCGGATACGCAGTATTTT
CAISYGSQPSDTQYF
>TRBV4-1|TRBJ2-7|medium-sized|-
TGCGCCAGCAGCCAAGATGGAGCCAGGGCAACCTCTGCATACGAGCAGTACTTC
CASSQDGARATSAYEQYF
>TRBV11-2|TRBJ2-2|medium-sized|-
TGTGCCAGCAGCGGTCATCTGGGTGGGGAGCTGTTTTTT
CASSGHLGGELFF
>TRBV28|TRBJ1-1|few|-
TGTGCCAGCAGTTCCACGGCAGGGGCGGGAACTGAAGCTTTCTTT
CASSSTAGAGTEAFF
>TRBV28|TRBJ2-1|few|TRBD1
TGTGCCAGCAGTCCCGGGACAGGGGAGGCCAATGAGCAGTTCTTC
CASSPGTGEANEQFF
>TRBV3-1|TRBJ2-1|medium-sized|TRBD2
TGTGCCAGCAGCCAAAAGGGACTAAAGTCGACCAATGAGCAGTTCTTC
CASSQKGLKSTNEQFF
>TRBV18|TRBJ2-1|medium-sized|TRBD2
TGTGCCAGCTCAGCGGGACTAGCGGGAGGTTTCCTTTACAATGAGCAGTTCTTC
CASSAGLAGGFLYNEQFF
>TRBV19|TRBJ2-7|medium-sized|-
TGTGCCACCTTATCCTCCCGGGGGGAGCAGTACTTC
CATLSSRGEQYF
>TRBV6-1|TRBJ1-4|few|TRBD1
TGTGCCAGCAGTCCAAACAGGGGTGGGAATGAAAAACTGTTTTTT
CASSPNRGGNEKLFF
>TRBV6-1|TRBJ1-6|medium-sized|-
TGTGCCAGCACAAAGACACGAGGGGAATCACCCCTCCACTTT
CASTKTRGESPLHF
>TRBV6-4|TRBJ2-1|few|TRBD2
TGTGCCAGCAGTGTGCTAGCGGCCTCCTACAATGAGCAGTTCTTC
CASSVLAASYNEQFF
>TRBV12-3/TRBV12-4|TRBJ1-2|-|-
TGTGCCAGCAGTTTGAGGGGTCAGGGAGGCTACACCTTC
CASSLRGQGGYTF
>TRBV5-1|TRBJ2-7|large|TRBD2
TGCGCCAGCAGCGCCGGTCAGCGGGAGCGAGGGGAGCAGTACTTC
CASSAGQRERGEQYF
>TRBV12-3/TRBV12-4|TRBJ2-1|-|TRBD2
TGTGCCAGCAGTTCGGGACTAGCGGGAGGAGGTAATGAGCAGTTCTTC
CASSSGLAGGGNEQFF
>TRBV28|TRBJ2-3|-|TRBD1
TGTGCCAGCAGTTTAGATTGGACAGGGGTGGATACGCAGTATTTT
CASSLDWTGVDTQYF
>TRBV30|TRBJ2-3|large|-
TGTGCCTGGAATCGGGCAGGCACAGATACGCAGTATTTT
CAWNRAGTDTQYF
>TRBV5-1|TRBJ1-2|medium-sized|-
TGCGCCAGCAGCTTGGACCCAGGGCGCGGCTATGGCTACACCTTC
CASSLDPGRGYGYTF
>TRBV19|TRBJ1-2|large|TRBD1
TGTGCCAGTACAACCTCGACAGGGGATGGCTATGGCTACACCTTC
CASTTSTGDGYGYTF
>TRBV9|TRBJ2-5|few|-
TGTGCCAGCAGCGTAGAAGAGGGGAGGGAGACCCAGTACTTC
CASSVEEGRETQYF
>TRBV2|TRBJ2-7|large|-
TGTGCCAGCAGAGAGCAGGGGCCCAGTAGCGAGCAGTACTTC
CASREQGPSSEQYF
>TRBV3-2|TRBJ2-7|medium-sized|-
TGTGCCAGCAGCCAACAAAGGGGAAGAACTAGCGGGGTCTACGAGCAGTACTTC
CASSQQRGRTSGVYEQYF
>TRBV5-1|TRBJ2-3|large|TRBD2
TGCGCCAGCAGCTTCTTCCCTAGCGGTAGCACAGATACGCAGTATTTT
CASSFFPSGSTDTQYF
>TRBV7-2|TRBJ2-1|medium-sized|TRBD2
TGTGCCAGCAGCTTAGGTTGGGGACTAGCGGGAGTTCCCCGCAATGAGCAGTTCTTC
CASSLGWGLAGVPRNEQFF
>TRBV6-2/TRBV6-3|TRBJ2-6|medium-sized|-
TGTGCCATCTCGGGGCCATATCGCTCGTCTGGGGCCAACGTCCTGACTTTC
CAISGPYRSSGANVLTF
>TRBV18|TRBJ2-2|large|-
TGTGCCAGCTCACCACGGCAGACCGGGGAGCTGTTTTTT
CASSPRQTGELFF
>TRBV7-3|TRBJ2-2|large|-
TGTGCCAGCAGCCCGAAAGTCCGTGGACAAGGGGCCCACCTGAGGGAGCTGTTTTTT
CASSPKVRGQGAHLRELFF
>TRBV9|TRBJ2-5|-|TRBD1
TGTGCCAGCAGCCTGCGGACAGGGGCAGAGACCCAGTACTTC
CASSLRTGAETQYF
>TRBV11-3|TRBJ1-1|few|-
TGTGCCAGCAGCTTCATGCGGGACACTGAAGCTTTCTTT
CASSFMRDTEAFF
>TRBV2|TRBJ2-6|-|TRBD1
TGTGCCAGCAGGATACAGGGGGACGGGGCCAACGTCCTGACTTTC
CASRIQGDGANVLTF
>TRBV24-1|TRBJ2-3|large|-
TGTGCCACCCGCGACACAGATACGCAGTATTTT
CATRDTDTQYF
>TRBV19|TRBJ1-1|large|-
TGTGCCAGTAGTCCGCGACGGACGAACACTGAAGCTTTCTTT
CASSPRRTNTEAFF
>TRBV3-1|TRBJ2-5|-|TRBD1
TGTGCCAGCAGCCAAGGACAGGGTGAAGAGACCCAGTACTTC
CASSQGQGEETQYF
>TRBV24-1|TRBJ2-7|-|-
TGTGCCACCAGTGATTGGGGCACCTACGAGCAGTACTTC
CATSDWGTYEQYF
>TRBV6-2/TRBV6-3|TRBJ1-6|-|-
TGTGCCAGCAGTTACGCAGGGCCGTATAATTCACCCCTCCACTTT
CASSYAGPYNSPLHF
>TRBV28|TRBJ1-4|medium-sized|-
TGTGCCAGCAGTCCAACGTGGGGGGAAAAACTGTTTTTT
CASSPTWGEKLFF
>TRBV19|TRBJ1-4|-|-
TGTGCCAGTAGTATCGGGACGGGGTTTGAAAAACTGTTTTTT
CASSIGTGFEKLFF
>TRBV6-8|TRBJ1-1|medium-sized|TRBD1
TGTGCCAGCAGTTACCCGGACAGGGCGTTCATGAACACTGAAGCTTTCTTT
CASSYPDRAFMNTEAFF
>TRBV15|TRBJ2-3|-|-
TGTGCCACCAGCAGATCTAGCACAGATACGCAGTATTTT
CATSRSSTDTQYF
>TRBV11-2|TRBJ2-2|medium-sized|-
TGTGCCAGCAGCTTTAAGTTCCAGGGTATGCCCGGGGAGCTGTTTTTT
CASSFKFQGMPGELFF
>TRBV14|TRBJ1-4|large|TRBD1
TGTGCCAGCAGCCTTGGGACAGCGAGTCCTGAAAAACTGTTTTTT
CASSLGTASPEKLFF